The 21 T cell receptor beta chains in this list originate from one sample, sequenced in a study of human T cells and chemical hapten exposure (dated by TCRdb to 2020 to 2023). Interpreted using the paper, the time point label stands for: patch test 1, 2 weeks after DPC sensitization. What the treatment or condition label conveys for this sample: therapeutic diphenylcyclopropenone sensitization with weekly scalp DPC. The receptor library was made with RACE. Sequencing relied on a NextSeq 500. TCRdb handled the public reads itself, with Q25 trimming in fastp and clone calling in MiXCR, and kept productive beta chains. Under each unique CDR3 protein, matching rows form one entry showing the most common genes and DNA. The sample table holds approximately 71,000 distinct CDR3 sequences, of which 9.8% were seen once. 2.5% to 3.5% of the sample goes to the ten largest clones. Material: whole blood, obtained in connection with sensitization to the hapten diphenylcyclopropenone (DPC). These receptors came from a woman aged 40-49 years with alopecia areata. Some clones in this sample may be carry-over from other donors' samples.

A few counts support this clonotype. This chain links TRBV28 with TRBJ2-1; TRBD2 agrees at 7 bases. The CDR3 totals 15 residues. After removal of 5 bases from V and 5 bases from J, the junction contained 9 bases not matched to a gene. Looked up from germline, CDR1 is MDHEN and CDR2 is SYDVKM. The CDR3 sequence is CASSPLGAGNNEQFF. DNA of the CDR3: TGTGCCAGCAGTCCCCTGGGAGCGGGGAACAATGAGCAGTTCTTC.

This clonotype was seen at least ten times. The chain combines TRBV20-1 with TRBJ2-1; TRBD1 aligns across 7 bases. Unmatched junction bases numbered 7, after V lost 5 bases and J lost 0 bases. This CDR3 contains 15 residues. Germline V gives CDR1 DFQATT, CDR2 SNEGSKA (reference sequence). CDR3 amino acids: CSAQTGESSYNEQFF. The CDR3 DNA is TGCAGTGCTCAAACAGGGGAGTCCTCCTACAATGAGCAGTTCTTC.

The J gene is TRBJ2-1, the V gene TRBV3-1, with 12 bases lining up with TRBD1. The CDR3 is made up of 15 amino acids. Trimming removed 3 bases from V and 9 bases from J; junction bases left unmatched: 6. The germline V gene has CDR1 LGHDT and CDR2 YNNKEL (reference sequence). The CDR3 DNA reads TGTGCCAGCAGCCAGGCCGGGACAGGGGGCTCTGAGCAGTTCTTC. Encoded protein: CASSQAGTGGSEQFF.

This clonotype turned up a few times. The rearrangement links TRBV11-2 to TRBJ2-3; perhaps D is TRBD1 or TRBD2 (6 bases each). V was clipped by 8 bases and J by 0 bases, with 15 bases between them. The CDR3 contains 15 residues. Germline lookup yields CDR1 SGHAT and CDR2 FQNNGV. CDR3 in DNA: TGTGCCAGCTACGAGGGGGGCCGGAGCACAGATACGCAGTATTTT. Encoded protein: CASYEGGRSTDTQYF.

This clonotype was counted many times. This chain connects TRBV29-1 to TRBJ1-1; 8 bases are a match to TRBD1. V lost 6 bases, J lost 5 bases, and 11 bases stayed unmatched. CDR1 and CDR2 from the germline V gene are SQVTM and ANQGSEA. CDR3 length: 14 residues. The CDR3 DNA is TGCAGCGTCGACGCAGGGGGCGCGGGGACTGAAGCTTTCTTT. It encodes CSVDAGGAGTEAFF.

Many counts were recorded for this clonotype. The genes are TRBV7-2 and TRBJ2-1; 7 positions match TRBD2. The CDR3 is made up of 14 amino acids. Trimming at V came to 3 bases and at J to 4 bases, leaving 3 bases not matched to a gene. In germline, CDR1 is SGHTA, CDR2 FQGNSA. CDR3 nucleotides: TGTGCCAGCAGCTTCCATAGCGGGTACAATGAGCAGTTCTTC. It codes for CASSFHSGYNEQFF.

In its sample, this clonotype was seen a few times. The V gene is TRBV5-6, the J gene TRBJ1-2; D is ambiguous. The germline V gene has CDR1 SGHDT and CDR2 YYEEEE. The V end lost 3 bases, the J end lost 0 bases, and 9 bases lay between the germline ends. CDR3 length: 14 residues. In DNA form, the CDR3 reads TGTGCCAGCAGCTCGACCCACCCTAACTATGGCTACACCTTC. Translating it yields CASSSTHPNYGYTF.

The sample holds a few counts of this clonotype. The CDR3 is CASSFTGGTEAFF. In nucleotides, the CDR3 is TGCGCCAGCAGCTTTACAGGGGGCACTGAAGCTTTCTTT. This chain links TRBV5-1 with TRBJ1-1; TRBD1 aligns across 8 bases. The V gene's germline CDR1 is SGHRS and CDR2 YFSETQ. The CDR3 runs to 13 residues. Trimming took 2 bases from V and 4 from J; bases not matched to a gene: 1.

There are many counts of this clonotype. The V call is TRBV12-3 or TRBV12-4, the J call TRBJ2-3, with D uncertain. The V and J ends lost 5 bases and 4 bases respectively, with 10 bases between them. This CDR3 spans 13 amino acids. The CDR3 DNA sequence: TGTGCCAGCAGTCTGTTGGGTGCAGATACGCAGTATTTT. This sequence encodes CASSLLGADTQYF.

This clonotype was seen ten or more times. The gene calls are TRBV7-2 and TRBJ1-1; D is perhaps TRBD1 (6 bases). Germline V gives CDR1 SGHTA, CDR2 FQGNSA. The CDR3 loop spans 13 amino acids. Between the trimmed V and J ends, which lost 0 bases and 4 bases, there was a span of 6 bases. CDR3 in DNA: TGTGCCAGCAGCTTAGCCAGGGGCACTGAAGCTTTCTTT. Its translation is CASSLARGTEAFF.

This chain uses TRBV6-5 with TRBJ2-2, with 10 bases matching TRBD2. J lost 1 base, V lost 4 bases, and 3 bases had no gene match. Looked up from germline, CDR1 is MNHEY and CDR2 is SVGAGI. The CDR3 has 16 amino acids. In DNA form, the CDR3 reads TGTGCCAGCAGTTCCGTAGCGGGGGGGAACACCGGGGAGCTGTTTTTT. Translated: CASSSVAGGNTGELFF.

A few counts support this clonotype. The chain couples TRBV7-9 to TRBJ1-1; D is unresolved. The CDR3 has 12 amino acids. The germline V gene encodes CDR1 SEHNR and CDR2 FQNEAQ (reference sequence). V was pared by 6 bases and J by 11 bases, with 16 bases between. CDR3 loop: CASRIGLEAAFF. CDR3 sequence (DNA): TGTGCCAGCAGGATAGGTCTGGAGGCCGCTTTCTTT. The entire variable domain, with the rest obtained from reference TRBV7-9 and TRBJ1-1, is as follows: DTGVSQNPRHKITKRGQNVTFRCDPISEHNRLYWYRQTLGQGPEFLTYFQNEAQLEKSRLLSDRFSAERPKGSFSTLEIQRTEQGDSAMYLCASRIGLEAAFFGQGTRLTVV.

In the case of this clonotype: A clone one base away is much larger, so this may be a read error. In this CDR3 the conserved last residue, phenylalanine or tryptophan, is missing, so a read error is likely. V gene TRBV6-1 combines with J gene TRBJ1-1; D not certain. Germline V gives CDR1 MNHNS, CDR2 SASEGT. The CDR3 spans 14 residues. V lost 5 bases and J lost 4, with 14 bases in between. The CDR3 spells CASSSSGWSTEAFL. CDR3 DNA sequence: TGTGCCAGCAGTTCTTCCGGTTGGAGCACTGAAGCTTTCTTG.

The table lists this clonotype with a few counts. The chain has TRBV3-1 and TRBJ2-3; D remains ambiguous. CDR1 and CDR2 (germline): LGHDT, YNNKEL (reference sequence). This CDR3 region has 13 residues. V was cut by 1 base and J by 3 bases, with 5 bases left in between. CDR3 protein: CASSQVETDTQYF. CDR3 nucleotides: TGTGCCAGCAGCCAAGTGGAGACAGATACGCAGTATTTT.

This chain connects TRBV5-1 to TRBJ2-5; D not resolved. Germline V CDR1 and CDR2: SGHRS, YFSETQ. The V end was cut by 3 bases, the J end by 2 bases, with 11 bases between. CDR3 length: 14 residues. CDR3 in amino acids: CASSSQDRQETQYF. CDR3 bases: TGCGCCAGCAGCTCTCAGGACCGACAAGAGACCCAGTACTTC.

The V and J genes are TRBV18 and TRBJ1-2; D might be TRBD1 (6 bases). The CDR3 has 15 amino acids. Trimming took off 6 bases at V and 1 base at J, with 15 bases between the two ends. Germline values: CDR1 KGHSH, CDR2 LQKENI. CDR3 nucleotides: TGTGCCAGCTCGCGGACAGACGCAAGTAACTATGGCTACACCTTC. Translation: CASSRTDASNYGYTF.

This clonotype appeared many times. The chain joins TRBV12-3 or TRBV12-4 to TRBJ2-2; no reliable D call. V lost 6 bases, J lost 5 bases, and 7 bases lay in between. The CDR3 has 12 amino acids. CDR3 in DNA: TGTGCCAGCAGGCTAGGAACCGGGGAGCTGTTTTTT. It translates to CASRLGTGELFF.

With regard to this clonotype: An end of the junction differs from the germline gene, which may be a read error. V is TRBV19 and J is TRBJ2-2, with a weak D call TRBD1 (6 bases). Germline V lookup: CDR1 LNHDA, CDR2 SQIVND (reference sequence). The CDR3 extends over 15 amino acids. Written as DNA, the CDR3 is TGTGACAGTAGTATCCAGGGGTCATACACCGGGGAGCTGTTTTTT. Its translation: CDSSIQGSYTGELFF.

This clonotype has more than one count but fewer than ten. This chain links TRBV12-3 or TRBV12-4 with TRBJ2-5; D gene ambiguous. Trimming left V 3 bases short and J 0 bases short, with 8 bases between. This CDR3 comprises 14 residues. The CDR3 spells CASSFMGYQETQYF. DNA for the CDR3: TGTGCCAGCAGTTTTATGGGGTACCAAGAGACCCAGTACTTC.

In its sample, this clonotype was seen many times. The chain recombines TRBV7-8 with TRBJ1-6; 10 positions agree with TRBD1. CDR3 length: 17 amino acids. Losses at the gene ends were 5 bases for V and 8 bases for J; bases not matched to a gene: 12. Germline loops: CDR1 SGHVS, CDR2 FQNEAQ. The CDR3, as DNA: TGTGCCAGCAGCCCCGTTTCTAGGACAGGGGGGGATTCACCCCTCCACTTT. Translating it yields CASSPVSRTGGDSPLHF.

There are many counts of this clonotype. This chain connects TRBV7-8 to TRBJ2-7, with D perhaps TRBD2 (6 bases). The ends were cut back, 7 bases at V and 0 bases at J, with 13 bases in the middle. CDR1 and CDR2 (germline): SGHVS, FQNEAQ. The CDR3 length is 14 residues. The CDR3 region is CASTTGVSSYEQYF. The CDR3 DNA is TGTGCCAGCACCACGGGGGTCAGCTCCTACGAGCAGTACTTC. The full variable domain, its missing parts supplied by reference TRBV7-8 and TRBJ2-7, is GAGVSQSPRYKVAKRGQDVALRCDPISGHVSLFWYQQALGQGPEFLTYFQNEAQLDKSGLPSDRFFAERPEGSVSTLKIQRTQQEDSAVYLCASTTGVSSYEQYFGPGTRLTVT.